The rows below give T cell receptor beta chains drawn from one sample of a study of blood T cell repertoires in COVID-19. Assay used: immunoSEQ multiplex PCR; TCRdb lists only in-frame clones, some missing. The sample consists of 200,000 to 300,000 clones, over 80% of them appearing once. Sequencing used peripheral blood. Source of these receptors: a woman aged 40-49 years who had recovered from COVID-19. CDR3s include the opening cysteine and the closing phenylalanine or tryptophan. The D gene is left open where the match is weak. Rows may omit the clone size; those that give it use once, few, many or a size class.

.	TRBD1	TRBV19	TRBJ2-4	CASSITDRGILSEDIQYF	TGTGCCAGTAGTATCACGGACAGGGGTATCCTAAGTGAGGACATTCAGTACTTC
.	TRBD1	TRBV2	TRBJ1-6	CASSVRTGRTSSYNSPLHF	TGTGCCAGCAGTGTTAGGACAGGGAGAACCAGCTCCTATAATTCACCCCTCCACTTT
.	.	TRBV6-5	TRBJ1-1	CASSAQGNTEAFF	TGTGCCAGCAGCGCACAGGGGAACACTGAAGCTTTCTTT
once	TRBD1	TRBV6-5	TRBJ1-2	CASRRSGTANYGYTF	TGTGCCAGCAGGCGCTCCGGGACAGCTAACTATGGCTACACCTTC
.	.	TRBV6-5	TRBJ2-1	CASSYRFGHYNEQFF	TGTGCCAGCAGCTACCGGTTTGGACACTACAATGAGCAGTTCTTC
.	TRBD1	TRBV18	TRBJ2-5	CASSPGTGETQYF	TGTGCCAGCTCACCCGGGACAGGGGAGACCCAGTACTTC
.	TRBD1	TRBV19	TRBJ1-5	CASGGGGNQPQHF	TGTGCCAGTGGAGGGGGCGGCAATCAGCCCCAGCATTTT
few	TRBD1	TRBV6-5	TRBJ2-7	CASSYRGQGYEQYF	TGTGCCAGCAGTTATCGGGGACAGGGCTACGAGCAGTACTTC
few	TRBD1	TRBV5-1	TRBJ1-3	CASSLTGQGSTIYF	TGCGCCAGCAGCTTGACAGGACAGGGGAGCACCATATATTTT
.	TRBD1	TRBV18	TRBJ2-7	CASSQRETGGEQYF	TGTGCCAGCTCTCAACGGGAGACAGGGGGCGAGCAGTACTTC
.	TRBD1	TRBV7-6	TRBJ1-1	CASSSRGSEAFF	TGTGCCAGCAGTTCCAGGGGGTCGGAAGCTTTCTTT
.	TRBD1	TRBV4-1	TRBJ2-7	CASSFQGAAPYEQYF	TGCGCCAGCAGCTTCCAGGGGGCTGCCCCCTACGAGCAGTACTTC
.	.	TRBV24-1	TRBJ2-2	CATYLEGLGTGELFF	TGTGCCACCTATCTGGAGGGGCTCGGCACCGGGGAGCTGTTTTTT
.	.	TRBV4-1	TRBJ2-7	CASSQDPRPAGEQYF	TGCGCCAGCAGCCAAGATCCACGCCCGGCGGGCGAGCAGTACTTC
many	.	TRBV12-5	TRBJ1-5	CASGLGRTDNEPQHF	TGTGCTAGTGGTTTGGGTAGGACAGACAACGAGCCCCAGCATTTT
.	TRBD1	TRBV19	TRBJ2-1	CASSIVGTGGLNEQFF	TGTGCCAGTAGTATAGTCGGGACAGGGGGCTTAAATGAGCAGTTCTTC
.	TRBD1	TRBV4-1	TRBJ2-3	CASSQYGTVTDTQYF	TGCGCCAGCAGCCAGTACGGGACAGTGACAGATACGCAGTATTTT
once	.	TRBV29-1	TRBJ2-5	CSASSETQYF	TGCAGCGCTTCTTCCGAGACCCAGTACTTC
.	.	TRBV27	TRBJ2-7	CASSLSGADEQYF	TGTGCCAGCAGTTTATCAGGGGCGGACGAGCAGTACTTC
.	TRBD1	TRBV9	TRBJ1-2	CASSGIQGESYGYTF	TGTGCCAGCAGCGGAATACAGGGGGAGTCCTATGGCTACACCTTC
.	TRBD1	TRBV11-2	TRBJ1-5	CASSPGQGLNQPQHF	TGTGCCAGCAGCCCGGGACAGGGCCTTAATCAGCCCCAGCATTTT
.	TRBD1	TRBV2	TRBJ2-5	CASCFGRGLAETQYF	TGTGCCAGCTGCTTCGGCAGGGGGTTGGCAGAGACCCAGTACTTC
.	.	TRBV28	TRBJ2-5	CASSPAARTQYF	TGTGCCAGCAGTCCAGCGGCAAGGACCCAGTACTTC
.	.	TRBV12-3/TRBV12-4	TRBJ1-2	CASSPGFWGYTF	TGTGCCAGCAGCCCAGGGTTTTGGGGCTACACCTTC
.	.	TRBV4-3	TRBJ2-3	CASSQFPAGETDTQYF	TGCGCCAGCAGCCAATTCCCCGCAGGGGAGACAGATACGCAGTATTTT
.	TRBD1	TRBV2	TRBJ2-7	CASRRQGASYEQYF	TGTGCCAGCAGGAGACAGGGGGCTTCCTACGAGCAGTACTTC
.	.	TRBV9	TRBJ2-1	CASSVIGGSNEQFF	TGTGCCAGCAGCGTCATCGGGGGTAGTAATGAGCAGTTCTTC
.	TRBD1	TRBV7-2	TRBJ1-6	CASSPRTGVMGDSPLHF	TGTGCCAGCAGCCCCCGGACAGGGGTGATGGGGGATTCACCCCTCCACTTT
.	TRBD2	TRBV10-3	TRBJ2-2	CAISESSGLASWGELFF	TGTGCCATCAGTGAGTCGTCCGGACTAGCTTCATGGGGGGAGCTGTTTTTT
.	TRBD1	TRBV7-9	TRBJ2-7	CASRTGISYEQYF	TGTGCCAGCAGGACAGGGATCTCCTACGAGCAGTACTTC
once	TRBD1	TRBV7-8	TRBJ1-1	CASSLRKIGTGRNTEAFF	TGTGCCAGCAGCCTCCGAAAAATAGGGACAGGGAGGAACACTGAAGCTTTCTTT
.	.	TRBV4-1	TRBJ1-4	CASSQALGAPNEKLFF	TGCGCCAGCAGCCAAGCCCTGGGGGCCCCGAATGAAAAACTGTTTTTT
.	TRBD1	TRBV29-1	TRBJ1-1	CSVAGTGATTEAFF	TGCAGCGTTGCGGGGACAGGGGCCACCACTGAAGCTTTCTTT
.	.	TRBV27	TRBJ2-1	CASSTPPTSNEQFF	TGTGCCAGCAGTACTCCGCCAACTAGCAATGAGCAGTTCTTC
.	.	TRBV7-2	TRBJ1-2	CASSFNGGSSYGYTF	TGTGCCAGCAGCTTTAACGGGGGAAGTTCCTATGGCTACACCTTC
.	.	TRBV5-1	TRBJ2-3	CASSLAPGSTDTQYF	TGCGCCAGCAGCTTGGCCCCAGGTAGCACAGATACGCAGTATTTT